This T cell receptor beta chain stems from a study of T cell clonality in common variable immunodeficiency. Findings and caveats of the study: The cause of increased CVID clonality remains unclear without subpopulation sequencing. In common variable immunodeficiency, TCR beta chains reportedly carried fewer deletions and N-nucleotide insertions. Fewer TCRbeta clones were shared among CVID subjects than controls.

V lost 6 bases, J lost 5 bases, and 10 bases stayed unmatched. The CDR3 spans 15 residues. The germline gives CDR1 DFQATT, CDR2 SNEGSKA (reference sequence). Donors gave about 5 to 8 ml heparinized peripheral whole blood. By share, this clone ranks as medium-sized (0.01 to 0.1%). Its antigen is still unknown. Read coverage stops 3 residues before the CDR3 terminus; the germline J gene supplies the remainder. TCRdb's copy holds only in-frame clones and misses some; the assay was immunoSEQ multiplex PCR. This repertoire holds over 30,000 clones, and none appear only once. This clonotype was obtained from a person between 18 and 75 years old in good health. The sequenced material came from peripheral blood mononuclear cells. The chain joins TRBV20-1 to TRBJ2-3; 11 nucleotides line up with TRBD1. The CDR3 loop reads CSAQEGTGGVDTQYF. Incomplete CDR3 DNA: TGCAGTGCCCAGGAGGGGACAGGGGGAGTAGATACG.